These 31 T cell receptor beta chains came from one sample sequenced in a study of T cells in Graves' hyperthyroidism and ophthalmopathy. Researchers took RNA transcripts and amplified the TCR beta CDR3 regions from them. TCR CDR3 underwent first-round RT-PCR with the HTBI primer set. TCRdb independently ran MiXCR on the multiplex PCR reads; one entry per CDR3 protein. The profile shows roughly 400,000 distinct CDR3 sequences, over 12% of them singletons. The specimen was blood. The receptors come from a man between 45 and 60 years old with Graves' ophthalmopathy.

Ten or more counts support this clonotype. The chain employs TRBV11-1 and TRBJ2-7, with D perhaps matching TRBD2 (6 bases). The ends were cut back, 1 base at V and 5 bases at J, with 12 bases in the middle. The CDR3 has 14 amino acids. Germline CDR1 is SGHAT and CDR2 is FQDESV (reference sequence). The CDR3 is CASSLGLVDHEQYF. The CDR3 DNA reads as TGTGCCAGCAGCTTAGGACTAGTTGACCACGAGCAGTACTTC. The full variable domain, its missing parts supplied by reference TRBV11-1 and TRBJ2-7, is EAEVAQSPRYKITEKSQAVAFWCDPISGHATLYWYRQILGQGPELLVQFQDESVVDDSQLPKDRFSAERLKGVDSTLKIQPAELGDSAMYLCASSLGLVDHEQYFGPGTRLTVT.

A word on this clonotype: Sequence at one end of the junction differs from germline and may be a read error. The chain recombines TRBV6-5 with TRBJ1-1, with D possibly matching TRBD1 (5 bases). This CDR3 region has 14 residues. CDR1 is MNHEY and CDR2 is SVGAGI in the germline V gene. The CDR3 protein is CASSDSGSRMFAFF. The CDR3 DNA follows: TGTGCCAGCAGTGACTCAGGGAGCCGCATGTTTGCTTTCTTT.

The chain employs TRBV19 and TRBJ2-7; 8 nucleotides align to TRBD1. Germline CDR1 and CDR2: LNHDA and SQIVND (reference sequence). The ends lost 4 bases at V and 0 bases at J; junction bases unmatched: 8. The CDR3 loop spans 16 amino acids. The CDR3 loop reads CASSTTGGPLSYEQYF. DNA of the CDR3: TGTGCCAGTAGTACTACAGGGGGACCCCTCTCCTACGAGCAGTACTTC.

This clonotype was picked up many times. The V and J genes are TRBV27 and TRBJ2-7; 7 nucleotides match TRBD2. V shed 4 bases, J shed 5 bases, and the junction held 14 bases outside the gene matches. The CDR3 has 16 amino acids. In germline, CDR1 is MNHEY, CDR2 SMNVEV (reference sequence). The CDR3, as DNA: TGTGCCAGCAGTTCCGTTAGCAGCGGGGCAAGAGACGAGCAGTACTTC. This codes for CASSSVSSGARDEQYF.

This clonotype was detected only a few times. The rearrangement uses TRBV10-3 and TRBJ2-1; 12 bases match TRBD2. CDR3 length: 14 residues. Looked up from germline, CDR1 is ENHRY and CDR2 is SYGVKD. The J segment lost 7 bases and the V segment lost 4 bases, leaving 2 bases of the junction unmatched. CDR3 amino acids: CAISGLAGGNEQFF. The CDR3 coding sequence is TGTGCCATCAGTGGGCTAGCGGGAGGGAATGAGCAGTTCTTC.

A word on this clonotype: One base away lies a much larger clone, so this may be a sequencing read error. The chain links TRBV9 to TRBJ1-2; D gene ambiguous. Germline CDR1 reads SGDLS; CDR2 reads YYNGEE. The CDR3 is made up of 14 amino acids. This CDR3 reads CACSVAPTDHGYTF. The DNA of the CDR3 is TGTGCCTGCAGCGTAGCTCCTACCGATCATGGCTACACCTTC.

This clonotype has a count of ten or more. This sequence joins TRBV12-3 or TRBV12-4 and TRBJ2-7; a possible D gene is TRBD2 (6 bases). V shed 7 bases and J shed 3 bases, with 19 bases lying between them. The CDR3 is 15 residues long. CDR3 coding DNA: TGTGCCAGCACCATTAAACCGGGGGTACTCTACGAGCAGTACTTC. Protein product: CASTIKPGVLYEQYF.

This clonotype was detected many times. J is TRBJ2-1 and V is TRBV2; no clear D gene. The CDR3 loop spans 13 amino acids. Germline CDR1 and CDR2: SNHLY and FYNNEI. V gave up 0 bases and J gave up 5 bases, with 5 bases separating them. CDR3: CASSEAADNEQFF. CDR3 DNA sequence: TGTGCCAGCAGTGAAGCCGCTGACAATGAGCAGTTCTTC.

A remark on this clonotype: A much larger clone sits a single nucleotide away, making a read error possible. The gene calls are TRBV7-2 and TRBJ2-7; D is undetermined. CDR1 and CDR2 (germline): SGHTA, FQGNSA. This CDR3 is built from 11 residues. The CDR3 coding sequence is TGTGTCAGCAGCCTGCACTACGAGCAGTACTTC. Translating gives CVSSLHYEQYF.

The chain has TRBV24-1 and TRBJ1-5; possibly TRBD1 for D (5 bases). Deletions cut 4 bases from V and 3 bases from J, with 12 bases between. CDR3 length: 15 residues. The germline V gene encodes CDR1 KGHDR and CDR2 SFDVKD. The CDR3 spells CATSDPRQPNQPQHF. CDR3 nucleotide sequence: TGTGCCACCAGTGACCCCCGACAGCCCAATCAGCCCCAGCATTTT.

This clonotype was counted a few times. The chain employs TRBV7-8 and TRBJ1-2; 7 positions match TRBD1. The CDR3 runs 17 residues. The V and J ends lost 0 bases and 1 base, in that order; junction bases with no gene match: 8. Germline CDR1 SGHVS, CDR2 FQNEAQ. Here the CDR3 DNA reads TGTGCCAGCAGCTTAGCGCCAAGACAGGGATTTAACTATGGCTACACCTTC. Its translation is CASSLAPRQGFNYGYTF.

This clonotype was detected many times. The rearrangement links TRBV27 to TRBJ1-1; 11 bases line up with TRBD1. The length of the CDR3 is 15 residues. Trimming cost V 6 bases and J 6 bases; bases outside gene matches: 9. CDR1 and CDR2 (germline): MNHEY, SMNVEV (reference sequence). The CDR3 loop reads CASRIGQGAMAEAFF. In DNA, the CDR3 is TGTGCCAGCAGAATTGGACAGGGGGCGATGGCTGAAGCTTTCTTT.

The V gene is TRBV6-1, the J gene TRBJ1-3; D not resolved. V gave up 6 bases and J gave up 3 bases, with 6 bases separating them. Germline V gives CDR1 MNHNS, CDR2 SASEGT. CDR3 length equals 12 residues. The CDR3 region has the DNA TGTGCCAGCAGGTCCTTTGGAAACACCATATATTTT. This gives the protein CASRSFGNTIYF.

The J gene is TRBJ2-6, the V gene TRBV18; 8 bases map to TRBD1. There are 18 residues in the CDR3. Looked up from germline, CDR1 is KGHSH and CDR2 is LQKENI. Trimming took 6 bases from V and 0 from J; bases not matched to a gene: 10. In DNA form, the CDR3 reads TGTGCCAGCTCCCGCGGACAGGGTCTACGCTCTGGGGCCAACGTCCTGACTTTC. It is translated as CASSRGQGLRSGANVLTF.

This clonotype was recorded many times. The rearrangement uses TRBV20-1 and TRBJ2-5; TRBD2 agrees at 13 bases. The CDR3 has 16 amino acids. V shed 2 bases and J 5 bases; nucleotides not matched to a gene: 8. From germline, CDR1 is DFQATT and CDR2 SNEGSKA (reference sequence). The CDR3 bases are TGCAGTGCTAGAAGTACTAGCGGGAGGGTTCTGGAGACCCAGTACTTC. Translating gives CSARSTSGRVLETQYF.

This clonotype was seen ten or more times. V gene TRBV3-1 combines with J gene TRBJ2-5; TRBD2 matches 9 bases. With V trimmed by 7 bases and J by 4 bases, 10 bases remained unmatched. This CDR3 spans 15 amino acids. Looked up from germline, CDR1 is LGHDT and CDR2 is YNNKEL (reference sequence). The CDR3 nucleotides are TGTGCCAGCACTATTAGCGGGAGTAGGACAGAGACCCAGTACTTC. It yields the protein CASTISGSRTETQYF.

The rearrangement links TRBV2 to TRBJ2-5; D unclear. V was cut by 5 bases and J by 5 bases, with 18 bases left in between. Germline assignment: CDR1 SNHLY and CDR2 FYNNEI. The CDR3 runs to 15 residues. This CDR3 is CASSKLDGEEETQYF. The CDR3, as DNA: TGTGCCAGCAGTAAACTGGACGGAGAGGAGGAGACCCAGTACTTC. Variable domain in full (rest from reference TRBV2 and TRBJ2-5): EPEVTQTPSHQVTQMGQEVILRCVPISNHLYFYWYRQILGQKVEFLVSFYNNEISEKSEIFDDQFSVERPDGSNFTLKIRSTKLEDSAMYFCASSKLDGEEETQYFGPGTRLLVL.

In DNA, the CDR3 is TGTGCCAGCAGCTGGAGGGCGAGAACCGGGGAGCTGTTTTTT. This codes for CASSWRARTGELFF. V and J are TRBV7-9 and TRBJ2-2, with D possibly matching TRBD2 (6 bases). Germline-derived CDR1 and CDR2 are SEHNR and FQNEAQ (reference sequence). V gave up 4 bases and J gave up 5 bases, with 11 bases separating them. CDR3 size: 14 residues.

This chain joins TRBV12-3 or TRBV12-4 and TRBJ2-2; the D is unclear. The CDR3 covers 12 residues. V was trimmed by 3 bases and J by 3 bases, leaving 2 bases between them. The CDR3 DNA is TGTGCCAGCAGTTTCCACACCGGGGAGCTGTTTTTT. It encodes CASSFHTGELFF.

This clonotype has just a few counts. The gene calls are TRBV11-3 and TRBJ2-7; 8 bases are a match to TRBD2. V was clipped by 5 bases and J by 2 bases; unmatched bases: 11. Germline CDR1 reads SGHNT; CDR2 reads YENEEA. The CDR3 covers 16 residues. CDR3 sequence reads: CASSRGGMRPTYEQYF. In DNA form, the CDR3 reads TGTGCCAGCAGCCGGGGGGGGATGCGTCCGACCTACGAGCAGTACTTC.

This clonotype came up many times. This chain connects TRBV20-1 to TRBJ2-1; 7 bases line up with TRBD1. The ends lost 5 bases at V and 7 bases at J; junction bases unmatched: 5. This CDR3 has 12 residues. Germline V lookup: CDR1 DFQATT, CDR2 SNEGSKA (reference sequence). CDR3 protein: CSAELQGNEQFF. DNA for the CDR3: TGCAGTGCTGAACTACAGGGGAATGAGCAGTTCTTC.

The CDR3 sequence is CSVGKGLSSYNEQFF. CDR3 nucleotide sequence: TGCAGCGTTGGTAAGGGCCTGAGCTCCTACAATGAGCAGTTCTTC. The V call is TRBV29-1, the J call TRBJ2-1; no firm D call. Trimming shortened V by 4 bases and J by 0 bases, and 13 bases separated the two germline ends. The CDR3 sequence is 15 residues long. Looked up from germline, CDR1 is SQVTM and CDR2 is ANQGSEA.

This clonotype was observed at least ten times. The chain has TRBV5-1 and TRBJ1-4; D is unclear. This CDR3 region has 16 residues. Trimming removed 0 bases from V and 4 bases from J, with 13 bases in between. Germline values: CDR1 SGHRS, CDR2 YFSETQ. The CDR3 sequence is CASSLAAQDGNEKLFF. The CDR3 nucleotides are TGCGCCAGCAGCTTGGCCGCGCAGGATGGTAATGAAAAACTGTTTTTT.

Only a few counts were recorded for this clonotype. The V call is TRBV28, the J call TRBJ1-2, with no clear D. Trimming took 7 bases from V and 0 from J, leaving 3 bases between them. This CDR3 is built from 11 residues. Per germline, CDR1 MDHEN and CDR2 SYDVKM. CDR3: CASNTNYGYTF. The CDR3 nucleotides read TGTGCCAGCAATACTAACTATGGCTACACCTTC.

The V and J genes are TRBV7-9 and TRBJ2-7, with 9 bases that match TRBD2. The CDR3 spans 18 residues. V lost 2 bases to trimming and J lost 3 bases; unmatched junction nucleotides: 14. Germline-derived CDR1 and CDR2 are SEHNR and FQNEAQ (reference sequence). The CDR3 spells CASSLYSGSPKKNYEQYF. The CDR3 DNA reads TGTGCCAGCAGCTTATATAGCGGGAGCCCCAAAAAAAACTACGAGCAGTACTTC.

As to this clonotype: A read error may be the cause here, since a much bigger clone is one base away. The chain links TRBV6-2 or TRBV6-3 to TRBJ2-3; possibly TRBD2 for D (6 bases). This CDR3 has 14 residues. The germline V gene has CDR1 MNHEY and CDR2 SVGEGT. Deletions cut 8 bases from V and 3 bases from J, with 15 bases between. The CDR3 is CASGRELRTDTQYF. The CDR3 nucleotides read TGTGCCAGCGGACGGGAGCTGAGGACAGATACGCAGTATTTT.

The chain combines TRBV7-8 with TRBJ2-7; TRBD2 matches at 16 bases. J gave up 7 bases and V 3 bases, and 9 bases lay outside the gene matches. This CDR3 has 17 amino acids. Germline assignment: CDR1 SGHVS and CDR2 FQNEAQ. Here the CDR3 DNA reads TGTGCCAGCAGCTTGGCCCCGGGACTAGCGGGAGGGCAGGAGCAGTACTTC. Translation: CASSLAPGLAGGQEQYF.

At least ten counts were recorded for this clonotype. The chain has TRBV12-3 or TRBV12-4 and TRBJ2-1; 13 nucleotides line up with TRBD2. The CDR3 totals 16 residues. V was pared by 6 bases and J by 5 bases, with 7 bases of the junction left unmatched. The CDR3 spells CASSPTSGRANNEQFF. In nucleotides, the CDR3 is TGTGCCAGCAGCCCCACTAGCGGGAGGGCCAACAATGAGCAGTTCTTC.

This clonotype was seen a few times. V and J are TRBV7-9 and TRBJ1-2, with D maybe TRBD1 (6 bases). V shed 1 base and J shed 4 bases, with 13 bases lying between them. CDR3 length: 15 residues. Germline loops: CDR1 SEHNR, CDR2 FQNEAQ (reference sequence). The CDR3, as DNA: TGTGCCAGCAGCTTAGGGGCAGGGGCCCTCTATGGCTACACCTTC. Its translation is CASSLGAGALYGYTF. The whole variable domain, filled in from reference TRBV7-9 and TRBJ1-2, reads DTGVSQNPRHKITKRGQNVTFRCDPISEHNRLYWYRQTLGQGPEFLTYFQNEAQLEKSRLLSDRFSAERPKGSFSTLEIQRTEQGDSAMYLCASSLGAGALYGYTFGSGTRLTVV.

This clonotype was seen ten or more times. The chain is built from TRBV20-1 and TRBJ2-7; D is perhaps TRBD2 (6 bases). Germline CDR1 DFQATT, CDR2 SNEGSKA (reference sequence). V was shortened by 3 bases and J by 0 bases, with 9 bases between the two germline ends. The CDR3 has 13 residues. The CDR3 region is CSARVAASYEQYF. The CDR3, as DNA: TGCAGTGCTAGGGTAGCGGCCTCCTACGAGCAGTACTTC.

The sample holds many counts of this clonotype. CDR3 sequence: CASSLVPLGTGGQHEQFF. Written as DNA, the CDR3 is TGCGCCAGCAGCTTGGTACCATTGGGGACAGGGGGCCAACATGAGCAGTTCTTC. The chain uses TRBV5-1 and TRBJ2-1, with 12 bases aligning to TRBD1. The V segment lost 0 bases and the J segment 8 bases; nucleotides outside the gene matches: 12. Germline V gives CDR1 SGHRS, CDR2 YFSETQ. CDR3 length: 18 residues.